The clone carrying this TCR beta chain was detected only once. Measured with immunoSEQ multiplex PCR; TCRdb has only the in-frame clones, and not every one. The table has around 200,000 clones, roughly nine tenths seen once. These data originate in a study of blood T cell repertoires in COVID-19. There are 14 residues in the CDR3. V shed 5 bases and J 6 bases; nucleotides not matched to a gene: 6. Germline values: CDR1 MNHEY, CDR2 SMNVEV (reference sequence). The rearrangement links TRBV27 to TRBJ2-7, with 11 bases fitting TRBD1. Sequencing used peripheral blood. The source of this sequence is a woman between 18 and 29 years old who had recovered from COVID-19. In DNA, the CDR3 is TGTGCCAGCAGTCCCGGACAGGGGGCACGCGAGCAGTACTTC. Its translation: CASSPGQGAREQYF.